This T cell receptor beta chain derives from a study of regulatory T cells in long-lasting Graves disease. This clonotype was seen a handful of times. Its antigen is unknown. One end of the junction varies from germline; a read error may be responsible. Germline values: CDR1 SGHRS, CDR2 YFSETQ. This CDR3 has 17 amino acids. The sample's time point: newly diagnosed GD, antithyroid drugs for less than 3 months. Making the TCR library involved RNA that had been extracted from PBMCs. Recruitment took place at an endocrinology department in Xi'an, China. Notes on the study in general: Whereas new patients shared 800 to 1,000 public clonotypes, persistent patients shared more, at 2,500 to 3,500. Persistent disease showed a preference for TRBV28, TRBJ1-2 and TRBJ2-5.

With iRepertoire HTBI primers and Arm-PCR of CDR3 regions, TCR beta libraries were built. TCRdb called the multiplex PCR reads again in MiXCR, with one record for every CDR3 protein. Of around 400,000 distinct CDR3 sequences listed, roughly a sixth are singletons. This chain connects TRBV5-1 to TRBJ2-2; 10 bases match TRBD1. The sequence was collected from a female donor with Graves disease. This specimen was peripheral blood mononuclear cells (PBMCs), taken at new diagnosis, from a patient treated with antithyroid drugs. The CDR3 loop reads CASSLTPTGGLAGELLF. In DNA, the CDR3 is TGCGCCAGCAGCTTAACGCCGACAGGGGGCTTGGCCGGGGAGCTGCTTTTT.